Listed below are T cell receptor beta chains from one sample, sequenced in a study of vaccination and CD4 T cells after COVID-19. These receptors' antigens are unknown. MiXCR, applied by TCRdb to the PCR reads, yields one record per CDR3 protein. Among thousands of distinct CDR3 sequences listed, 28% were seen once. Input material: CD4+ T cells from blood, cultured in vitro. All receptors come from a human donor in good health. Both conserved end residues are part of each CDR3. The D gene is left open where the match is weak. Not all rows give a size; the values are once, few, many and, for expanded clones, a class.

size	V	D	J	DNA	CDR3
-	TRBV27	TRBD2	TRBJ2-5	TGTGCCAGCAGTTTATTGTCACTAGCGGACAAAGAGACCCAGTACTTC	CASSLLSLADKETQYF
-	TRBV7-8	-	TRBJ1-1	TGTGCCAGCAGTTTCTCTTTCTTAGAGGTGGGCACTGAAGCTTTCTTT	CASSFSFLEVGTEAFF
-	TRBV20-1	-	TRBJ1-1	TGCAGTGCTCGCTTGATGGCCCGCGGAGCTTTCTTT	CSARLMARGAFF
-	TRBV6-4	TRBD2	TRBJ2-3	TGTGCCAGCAGTGGACTAGCGGGACCCACAGATACGCAGTATTTT	CASSGLAGPTDTQYF
-	TRBV7-2	TRBD2	TRBJ2-1	TGTGCCAGCAGCTTAGCGGCGGGAGGGCTCCTTATTGAGCAGTTCTTC	CASSLAAGGLLIEQFF
few	TRBV7-9	-	TRBJ1-2	TGTGCCAGCAGTCGAGGAGGGACCCCTAACTATGGCTACACCTTC	CASSRGGTPNYGYTF
-	TRBV20-1	TRBD1	TRBJ2-7	TGCAGTGCCACCCTCCGGCAGAGTGGACAGGGGACCTCCTACGAGCAGTACTTC	CSATLRQSGQGTSYEQYF
medium-sized	TRBV6-1	-	TRBJ1-5	TGTGCCAGCACCCAGGGGCATCAGCCCCAGCATTTT	CASTQGHQPQHF
-	TRBV25-1	-	TRBJ2-2	TGTGCCAGCAACGGAGGTTCGGGCACCGGGGAGCTGTTTTTT	CASNGGSGTGELFF
-	TRBV20-1	-	TRBJ2-7	TGCAGTGCTAGAGATCCTCCCTCCTTGGGGGGTACCTACGAGCAGTACTTC	CSARDPPSLGGTYEQYF
few	TRBV6-2/TRBV6-3	TRBD1	TRBJ1-6	TGTGCCAGCAGGCGGACAGGGGAATCACCCCTCCACTTT	CASRRTGESPLHF
few	TRBV5-1	TRBD2	TRBJ2-7	TGCGCCAGCAGCTTGATGGCTAGCGGGAGCAACGAGCAGTACTTC	CASSLMASGSNEQYF
few	TRBV28	TRBD1	TRBJ1-5	TGTGCCAGCAGCCCAGGGGGGGGGTGGAGCAATCAGCCCCAGCATTTT	CASSPGGGWSNQPQHF
few	TRBV6-1	TRBD2	TRBJ2-7	TGTGCCAGCATAGACGGGACTAGCGTCTCCTACGAGCAGTACTTC	CASIDGTSVSYEQYF
-	TRBV19	-	TRBJ1-2	TGTGCCAGTAGTCCCCGGGATGCGGAGATATACTATGGCTACACCTTC	CASSPRDAEIYYGYTF
few	TRBV28	-	TRBJ1-2	TGTGCCAGCAGGCAATATGGCTACACCTTC	CASRQYGYTF
-	TRBV4-3	-	TRBJ1-1	TGCGCCAGCAGCCAAGACTCGGGACAGAACACTGAAGCTTTCTTT	CASSQDSGQNTEAFF
-	TRBV3-1	TRBD1	TRBJ1-1	TGTGCCAGCACCCAGGGGGTAAACACTGAAGCTTTCTTT	CASTQGVNTEAFF
-	TRBV28	-	TRBJ1-1	TGTGCCAGCGGGACGCAGACGAACACTGAAGCTTTCTTT	CASGTQTNTEAFF
few	TRBV6-5	TRBD1	TRBJ1-2	TGTGCCAGCAGTTCAACCCCCTCCGGGACAGGGTATGGCTACACCTTC	CASSSTPSGTGYGYTF
-	TRBV27	TRBD2	TRBJ2-1	TGTGCCAGCAGTCCGCTATCACTAGCGGGAGTGGGCAATGAGCAGTTCTTC	CASSPLSLAGVGNEQFF
few	TRBV10-3	TRBD1	TRBJ2-7	TGTGCCATCAGTCCCGGACAGGGCTACGAGCAGTACTTC	CAISPGQGYEQYF
-	TRBV27	-	TRBJ1-6	TGTGCCAGCAGTTCACCGGCCTATAATTCACCCCTCCACTTT	CASSSPAYNSPLHF
-	TRBV10-1	-	TRBJ1-1	TGCGCCAGCACCCAATACCAACAGGACCAAGCTTTCTTT	CASTQYQQDQAFF
few	TRBV6-1	TRBD2	TRBJ2-7	TGTGCCAGCAGTGAACTGGGGACTAGCGGGACCGCCTACGAGCAGTACTTC	CASSELGTSGTAYEQYF
-	TRBV7-9	-	TRBJ2-3	TGTGCCAGCAGCTTATCCGTCCCCCGCACAGATACGCAGTATTTT	CASSLSVPRTDTQYF
once	TRBV27	-	TRBJ2-7	TGTGCCAGCAGTTCGACGCAGGGTTACGAGCAGTACTTC	CASSSTQGYEQYF
few	TRBV20-1	TRBD1	TRBJ1-2	TGCAGTGCTGCAGGGGGCGGTAACTATGGCTACACCTTC	CSAAGGGNYGYTF
-	TRBV20-1	-	TRBJ1-2	TGCAGTGCCGTTTCGGGTGGAGGCTACACCTTC	CSAVSGGGYTF
few	TRBV29-1	-	TRBJ2-7	TGCAGCGTTGGGGGTTATGAGCAGTACTTC	CSVGGYEQYF
-	TRBV27	-	TRBJ2-7	TGTGCCAGCAGTTTAGGCCCCCGGGTCTACGAGCAGTACTTC	CASSLGPRVYEQYF
few	TRBV7-2	-	TRBJ2-2	TGTGCCAGCAGCCCCCCCGGGGAGCTGTTTTTT	CASSPPGELFF
-	TRBV6-2/TRBV6-3	-	TRBJ1-2	TGTGCCAGCACCGACGGGGGACTCTCCCAGCGGTATGGCTACACCTTC	CASTDGGLSQRYGYTF
-	TRBV7-2	TRBD2	TRBJ2-5	TGTGCCAGCAGCTTAACCATGGGACGGACTAGTGCAGAGACCCAGTACTTC	CASSLTMGRTSAETQYF
-	TRBV29-1	TRBD1	TRBJ2-3	TGCAGCGTTGAAGGATACCAGGGGGAGACAGATACGCAGTATTTT	CSVEGYQGETDTQYF
-	TRBV12-3/TRBV12-4	-	TRBJ2-3	TGTGCCAGCAGTTTTTGGGACCTCCTTGCCATTAACACAGATACGCAGTATTTT	CASSFWDLLAINTDTQYF
-	TRBV25-1	-	TRBJ2-2	TGTGCCAGCAGTGGTGAAAGAGATTGGAACACCGGGGAGCTGTTTTTT	CASSGERDWNTGELFF
-	TRBV4-2	-	TRBJ1-2	TGTGCCAGCAGCTCTTCGCTCCCGAATGGCTACACCTTC	CASSSSLPNGYTF
few	TRBV5-4	-	TRBJ1-6	TGTGCCAGCAGCTTGGGGCAGGCTAATTCACCCCTCCACTTT	CASSLGQANSPLHF
-	TRBV5-5	-	TRBJ2-7	TGTGCCAGCAGCTTATCTAGCATCTCCTACGAGCAGTACTTC	CASSLSSISYEQYF
-	TRBV19	-	TRBJ2-3	TGTGCCAGTAGTATCTCGGGTGGGACAGATACGCAGTATTTT	CASSISGGTDTQYF
few	TRBV20-1	-	TRBJ2-7	TGCAGTGCTAGCCCTCGGACAGGCGGGGGTTACGAGCAGTACTTC	CSASPRTGGGYEQYF
-	TRBV5-4	TRBD2	TRBJ2-7	TGTGCCAGCAGCCCCGGGACTAGCGGGGTGTGGGTAGAGCAGTACTTC	CASSPGTSGVWVEQYF
-	TRBV27	TRBD1	TRBJ2-7	TGTGCCAGCGGCCGGACAGGTGGCTACGAGCAGTACTTC	CASGRTGGYEQYF
once	TRBV19	TRBD2	TRBJ2-7	TGTGCCAGTCTACTAGCGGGAGATCTCGGAGAGCAGTACTTC	CASLLAGDLGEQYF
-	TRBV28	-	TRBJ1-3	TGTGCCAGCAGTTCAGGGGTTAAGAGCACCATATATTTT	CASSSGVKSTIYF
-	TRBV30	-	TRBJ1-6	TGTGCCTGGAGTCGCGCAGAAAGCTCCTATAATTCACCCCTCCACTTT	CAWSRAESSYNSPLHF
-	TRBV20-1	-	TRBJ2-1	TGCAGTGTTCGAGGAAATGAGCAAGGGCAGTTCTTC	CSVRGNEQGQFF
large	TRBV7-6	TRBD1	TRBJ1-1	TGTGCCAGCACACAAGACAGGGTTTCGAGAAACACTGAAGCTTTCTTT	CASTQDRVSRNTEAFF
-	TRBV27	-	TRBJ1-2	TGTGCCAGCGGGGGGTTAGGTCCCAACTATGGCTACACCTTC	CASGGLGPNYGYTF
few	TRBV29-1	TRBD1	TRBJ2-5	TGCAGCGTTTCTACAGGGGGGAGTGAGACCCAGTACTTC	CSVSTGGSETQYF
medium-sized	TRBV24-1	-	TRBJ1-5	TGTGCCACCACAAATAGCAATCAGCCCCAGCATTTT	CATTNSNQPQHF
few	TRBV20-1	-	TRBJ1-2	TGCAGTGCGCGGGACAATAACTATGGCTACACCTTC	CSARDNNYGYTF